This T cell receptor (beta chain) originates from a study of blood T cell repertoires in COVID-19. Study information: COVID-19 samples from acute and convalescent phases originated in the United States, Italy and Spain. In each case, the material was cDNA or gDNA derived from T cells, B-cell-depleted T cells, or PBMCs.

The CDR3 runs to 14 residues. Germline V gives CDR1 SGHVS, CDR2 FNYEAQ. V shed 5 bases and J 7 bases; nucleotides not matched to a gene: 10. Residents of 24 US areas, aged 18 to 89 years, made up the participants. Original data processing: Amplification with reference gene primers provided the estimates of nucleated cell counts. The assay was immunoSEQ multiplex PCR, and TCRdb's table has in-frame clones only and misses some. From that table come the V and J calls and clone size; the DNA was used to work out D and trimming. Here the sample spans around 240,000 clones, about 82% being singletons. This receptor was taken from a woman in her forties or fifties who had recovered from COVID-19. This chain uses TRBV7-6 with TRBJ2-7; 8 nucleotides line up with TRBD1. Sequenced material: PBMCs or T cells enriched from blood (not recorded which). The chain's CDR3 is CASSPDDRGREQYF. In nucleotides, the CDR3 is TGTGCCAGCAGCCCCGACGACAGGGGTCGAGAGCAGTACTTC.